These 25 T cell receptor beta chains came from one sample sequenced in a study of identical twins. TCRdb fed the 5' RACE reads into MiXCR, producing one record per CDR3 protein. The table lists some 660,000 distinct CDR3 sequences, 8.5% to 9.5% of them singletons. These data also featured in a second study, about yellow fever vaccine responses in identical twins.

The material sequenced was PBMCs. The receptors here all came from a woman between 18 and 30 years old in good health.

Ten or more counts support this clonotype. The V and J genes are TRBV29-1 and TRBJ2-4; D ambiguous. This CDR3 is 13 amino acids long. The V gene's germline CDR1 is SQVTM and CDR2 ANQGSEA. The ends were cut back, 5 bases at V and 0 bases at J, with 8 bases in the middle. The CDR3, as DNA: TGCAGCGTTTTCTACCTAGCCAAAAACATTCAGTACTTC. Translated: CSVFYLAKNIQYF.

In this sample, this clonotype turned up a few times. The chain uses TRBV28 and TRBJ1-1; D gene unclear. Looked up from germline, CDR1 is MDHEN and CDR2 is SYDVKM. Trimming left V 0 bases short and J 4 bases short, with 3 bases between. The CDR3 runs 12 residues. CDR3: CASSLWRTEAFF. DNA for the CDR3: TGTGCCAGCAGTTTATGGCGCACTGAAGCTTTCTTT.

This chain uses TRBV19 with TRBJ2-2, with D maybe TRBD2 (5 bases). Trimming removed 1 base from V and 4 bases from J, with 7 bases in between. Germline CDR1 LNHDA, CDR2 SQIVND (reference sequence). The CDR3 runs 14 residues. Written as DNA, the CDR3 is TGTGCCAGTAGTATAGGGAGGTTCACCGGGGAGCTGTTTTTT. Amino acid sequence: CASSIGRFTGELFF.

In this sample, this clonotype turned up many times. The rearrangement links TRBV28 to TRBJ2-7; D unresolved. Trimming stripped 8 bases from V and 2 bases from J, with 19 bases between. Germline CDR1 is MDHEN and CDR2 is SYDVKM. The CDR3 has 15 residues. The DNA for the CDR3 is TGTGCCAGCCTCGATCTAAAAGACCGTCCCTACGAGCAGTACTTC. Its protein is CASLDLKDRPYEQYF.

The rearrangement uses TRBV2 and TRBJ2-1; TRBD1 matches 7 bases. The V gene's germline CDR1 is SNHLY and CDR2 FYNNEI. The CDR3 is made up of 13 amino acids. The V segment lost 5 bases and the J segment 5 bases; nucleotides outside the gene matches: 3. In DNA form, the CDR3 reads TGTGCCAGCAGTCGGGACAGTCACAATGAGCAGTTCTTC. This sequence encodes CASSRDSHNEQFF.

A few counts support this clonotype. The rearrangement links TRBV3-1 to TRBJ2-5, with D perhaps TRBD1 or TRBD2 (5 bases each). This CDR3 has 16 amino acids. Per the germline V gene, CDR1 is LGHDT and CDR2 is YNNKEL (reference sequence). V dropped 0 bases and J dropped 0 bases, with 11 bases sitting between them. The CDR3 protein is CASSQDGDPYQETQYF. The CDR3 DNA sequence: TGTGCCAGCAGCCAAGACGGGGACCCGTACCAAGAGACCCAGTACTTC.

The V and J genes are TRBV5-5 and TRBJ2-4; 7 bases agree with TRBD2. The ends lost 0 bases at V and 6 bases at J; junction bases unmatched: 0. This CDR3 contains 13 residues. Germline loops: CDR1 SGHKS, CDR2 YYEKEE (reference sequence). The CDR3 DNA sequence: TGTGCCAGCAGCTTGGAGCGGGGAAACATTCAGTACTTC. It encodes CASSLERGNIQYF.

This clonotype has a handful of counts. The rearrangement uses TRBV29-1 and TRBJ2-1, with TRBD2 matching over 12 bases. Trimming cost V 3 bases and J 6 bases; bases outside gene matches: 9. Germline V gives CDR1 SQVTM, CDR2 ANQGSEA. This CDR3 region has 16 residues. CDR3: CSVEFGLAGGPNEQFF. CDR3 in DNA: TGCAGCGTTGAGTTTGGGCTAGCGGGAGGGCCCAATGAGCAGTTCTTC.

This clonotype was seen at least ten times. The CDR3 loop reads CSASFAGEGETQYF. The CDR3 coding sequence is TGCAGTGCTAGTTTTGCGGGCGAGGGGGAGACCCAGTACTTC. This chain links TRBV20-1 with TRBJ2-5; D may correspond to TRBD1 or TRBD2 (5 bases each). Per germline, CDR1 DFQATT and CDR2 SNEGSKA (reference sequence). The CDR3 consists of 14 residues. The V end was cut by 3 bases, the J end by 5 bases, with 16 bases between.

The chain joins TRBV3-1 to TRBJ2-2; 15 bases fit TRBD2. Germline V lookup: CDR1 LGHDT, CDR2 YNNKEL (reference sequence). V lost 4 bases, J lost 6 bases, and 9 bases stayed unmatched. This CDR3 spans 18 amino acids. This CDR3 reads CASSPTKGLAGGSGELFF. The CDR3 DNA reads TGTGCCAGCAGCCCCACCAAGGGACTAGCGGGAGGATCCGGGGAGCTGTTTTTT.

The chain carries TRBV4-3 and TRBJ2-3, with D hard to call. Trimming pared 3 bases from V and 0 bases from J, leaving 10 bases between. The germline CDR1 and CDR2 sequences are LGHNA and YSLEER. CDR3 length: 15 residues. The CDR3 loop reads CASSHKTESTDTQYF. The CDR3 DNA follows: TGCGCCAGCAGCCATAAGACCGAGAGCACAGATACGCAGTATTTT.

The table lists this clonotype with many counts. The chain couples TRBV12-3 or TRBV12-4 to TRBJ2-5; D not certain. V was trimmed by 4 bases and J by 0 bases, leaving 12 bases between them. The CDR3 has 15 residues. The CDR3 sequence is CASSSLTGNQETQYF. CDR3 in DNA: TGTGCCAGCAGTTCACTAACCGGTAACCAAGAGACCCAGTACTTC.

This clonotype was counted a few times. J is TRBJ2-3 and V is TRBV18, with 7 nucleotides matching TRBD2. Germline assignment: CDR1 KGHSH and CDR2 LQKENI. The length of the CDR3 is 14 residues. V lost 3 bases, J lost 4 bases, and 4 bases stayed unmatched. CDR3 in amino acids: CASSPLLAADTQYF. DNA of the CDR3: TGTGCCAGCTCACCCCTGCTAGCGGCAGATACGCAGTATTTT.

Only a few counts were recorded for this clonotype. The chain links TRBV30 to TRBJ2-5, with a weak D call TRBD2 (5 bases). Germline CDR1 GTSNPN, CDR2 SVGIG (reference sequence). Trimming pared 1 base from V and 7 bases from J, leaving 10 bases between. The CDR3 extends over 12 amino acids. The CDR3 DNA reads TGTGCCTGGAGTGGCCCGGCGGGGACCCAGTACTTC. It is translated as CAWSGPAGTQYF.

The J gene is TRBJ2-7, the V gene TRBV27; D might be TRBD1 (6 bases). Germline CDR1 MNHEY, CDR2 SMNVEV (reference sequence). V was clipped by 4 bases and J by 7 bases, with 17 bases between them. This CDR3 is built from 14 residues. CDR3 DNA: TGTGCCAGCAGTTGGACAGCCGCTACGAGAGAGCAGTACTTC. Its protein product is CASSWTAATREQYF.

Notes on this clonotype: One junction end disagrees with the germline gene, perhaps due to a read error. The V gene is TRBV6-1, the J gene TRBJ1-1; no firm D call. The CDR3 is made up of 13 amino acids. The germline gives CDR1 MNHNS, CDR2 SASEGT. CDR3 DNA sequence: TGTGCCAGCACTGAAGGGATGGCCACTGAAGCTTTCTTT. Its translation is CASTEGMATEAFF.

V and J are TRBV6-2 or TRBV6-3 and TRBJ2-7; D unclear. V was clipped by 6 bases and J by 3 bases, with 18 bases between them. The CDR3 is made up of 15 amino acids. Germline V lookup: CDR1 MNHEY, CDR2 SVGEGT. CDR3 nucleotides: TGTGCCAGCAGCTTAAGTCCCCCGAGAATCTACGAGCAGTACTTC. Protein sequence: CASSLSPPRIYEQYF.

There are a few counts of this clonotype. This chain joins TRBV7-2 and TRBJ2-7; 10 bases are a match to TRBD2. V gave up 5 bases and J gave up 3 bases; unmatched junction bases: 7. The germline gives CDR1 SGHTA, CDR2 FQGNSA. This CDR3 is built from 15 residues. CDR3 DNA: TGTGCCAGCAGCCCTACCAGCGGGAGGGACTACGAGCAGTACTTC. This gives the protein CASSPTSGRDYEQYF.

V gene TRBV5-5 combines with J gene TRBJ2-3; 10 bases align to TRBD1. With V trimmed by 4 bases and J by 6 bases, 17 bases remained unmatched. The germline CDR1 and CDR2 sequences are SGHKS and YYEKEE (reference sequence). This CDR3 comprises 18 residues. This CDR3 is CASSRLPTGGLRSDTQYF. In DNA, the CDR3 is TGTGCCAGCAGCCGGCTTCCGACAGGGGGCCTTCGGTCGGATACGCAGTATTTT.

The chain links TRBV28 to TRBJ2-5; the D is unclear. Trimming removed 5 bases at V and 1 base at J, with 17 bases between. Germline CDR1 is MDHEN and CDR2 is SYDVKM. The CDR3 is 16 residues long. This CDR3 reads CASSTRHSSFQETQYF. The CDR3 DNA reads TGTGCCAGCAGTACCAGACACTCATCCTTCCAAGAGACCCAGTACTTC.

The chain combines TRBV9 with TRBJ2-7; 12 bases agree with TRBD2. Trimming cost V 3 bases and J 3 bases; bases outside gene matches: 4. Germline V lookup: CDR1 SGDLS, CDR2 YYNGEE. The CDR3 loop spans 15 amino acids. In DNA, the CDR3 is TGTGCCAGCAGCGCCCGACTAGCGGGAGTCTACGAGCAGTACTTC. As protein: CASSARLAGVYEQYF.

This clonotype was picked up a small number of times. The rearrangement uses TRBV5-6 and TRBJ2-1; D gene ambiguous. CDR1 is SGHDT and CDR2 is YYEEEE in the germline V gene. CDR3 size: 17 residues. V lost 1 base, J lost 0 bases, and 14 bases lay in between. CDR3 nucleotides: TGTGCCAGCAGCTTGATAGAAGGAGTGAGCTCCTACAATGAGCAGTTCTTC. Protein: CASSLIEGVSSYNEQFF.

This clonotype was counted between two and nine times. This chain links TRBV29-1 with TRBJ2-1; D unclear. The germline V gene encodes CDR1 SQVTM and CDR2 ANQGSEA. The CDR3 contains 10 residues. The CDR3 DNA follows: TGCACCGCTTTGGTAGGGGAGCAGTTCTTC. Translating it yields CTALVGEQFF.

This chain links TRBV29-1 with TRBJ1-3; a weak D match, TRBD1 (5 bases). Germline loops: CDR1 SQVTM, CDR2 ANQGSEA. The CDR3 runs 11 residues. V was cut by 6 bases and J by 4 bases, with 7 bases left in between. The CDR3 spells CSVWGGNTIYF. CDR3 nucleotides: TGCAGCGTCTGGGGGGGAAACACCATATATTTT.

This clonotype has a handful of counts. The chain links TRBV5-1 to TRBJ2-1, with TRBD2 as a possible D gene (6 bases). The CDR3 is 16 residues long. Germline values: CDR1 SGHRS, CDR2 YFSETQ. Trimming shortened V by 4 bases and J by 3 bases, and 17 bases separated the two germline ends. In DNA form, the CDR3 reads TGCGCCAGCAGCCCCGGGGGTGCTGGGCTCTACAATGAGCAGTTCTTC. It translates to CASSPGGAGLYNEQFF.